This section outlines one TCR beta chain sequence together with its context. Its matching antigen is unknown. This entry is derived from a study of CD8 T cells in ankylosing spondylitis. Broader study findings: Existing reports had already noted some motif variants in reactive arthritis synovial fluid and blood. Relatively scarce in peripheral blood, disease-linked clones were CD8+. Ankylosing spondylitis blood appeared to carry a characteristic TCR beta motif of roughly eight highly homologous variants.

The length of the CDR3 is 17 residues. Deletions cut 0 bases from V and 6 bases from J, with 21 bases between. Germline lookup yields CDR1 DFQATT and CDR2 SNEGSKA (reference sequence). TCRdb called the 5' RACE reads again in MiXCR, with one record for every CDR3 protein. The data show 300,000 to 350,000 distinct CDR3 sequences, around 10% seen once. The V call is TRBV20-1, the J call TRBJ2-1, with a weak D call TRBD2 (6 bases). This receptor was obtained from a female donor with ankylosing spondylitis or in good health (not recorded which). Sequencing input: blood, either unsorted or a sorted T cell fraction (not recorded which). DNA for the CDR3: TGCAGTGCTAGAGATCCCCCCGGGCAGGGAGGATCCAATGAGCAGTTCTTC. Its protein is CSARDPPGQGGSNEQFF.